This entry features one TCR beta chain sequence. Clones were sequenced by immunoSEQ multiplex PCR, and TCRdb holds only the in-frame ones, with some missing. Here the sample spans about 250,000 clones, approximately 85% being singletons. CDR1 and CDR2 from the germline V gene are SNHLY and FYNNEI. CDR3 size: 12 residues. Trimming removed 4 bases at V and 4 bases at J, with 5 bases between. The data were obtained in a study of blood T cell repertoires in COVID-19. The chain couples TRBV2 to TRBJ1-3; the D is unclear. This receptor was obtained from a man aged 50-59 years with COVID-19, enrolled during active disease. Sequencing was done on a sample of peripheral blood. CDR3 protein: CASSVRGNTIYF. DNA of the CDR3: TGTGCCAGCAGTGTACGGGGAAACACCATATATTTT.